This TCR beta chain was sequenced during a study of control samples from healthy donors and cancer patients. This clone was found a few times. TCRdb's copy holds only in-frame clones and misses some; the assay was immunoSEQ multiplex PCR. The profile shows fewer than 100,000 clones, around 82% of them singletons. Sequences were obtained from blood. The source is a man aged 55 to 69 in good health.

The CDR3 coding sequence is TGTGCCAGCAGCTCGTTAAGAGGTCCGCGCTATGGCTACACCTTC. It is translated as CASSSLRGPRYGYTF. This chain connects TRBV11-2 to TRBJ1-2; D gene ambiguous. The CDR3 spans 15 residues. Trimming removed 4 bases at V and 4 bases at J, with 16 bases between. Germline assignment: CDR1 SGHAT and CDR2 FQNNGV.